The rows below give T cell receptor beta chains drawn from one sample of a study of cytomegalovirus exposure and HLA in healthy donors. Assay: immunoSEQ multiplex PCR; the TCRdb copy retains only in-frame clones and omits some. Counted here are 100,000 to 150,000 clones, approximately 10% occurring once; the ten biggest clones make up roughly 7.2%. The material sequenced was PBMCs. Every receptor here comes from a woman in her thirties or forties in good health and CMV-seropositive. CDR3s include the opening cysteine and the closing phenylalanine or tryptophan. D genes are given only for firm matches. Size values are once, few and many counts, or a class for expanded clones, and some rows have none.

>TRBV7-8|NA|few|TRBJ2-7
CASSLQGGLTYEQYF
TGTGCCAGCAGCTTACAGGGGGGCCTCACCTACGAGCAGTACTTC
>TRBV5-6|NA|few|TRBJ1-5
CASGQQGYQPQHF
TGTGCCAGCGGACAACAGGGTTATCAGCCCCAGCATTTT
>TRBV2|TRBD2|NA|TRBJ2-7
CASSETSPAYEQYF
TGTGCCAGCAGTGAGACTAGCCCAGCCTACGAGCAGTACTTC
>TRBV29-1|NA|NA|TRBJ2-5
CSVGVGKETQYF
TGCAGCGTTGGGGTCGGGAAAGAGACCCAGTACTTC
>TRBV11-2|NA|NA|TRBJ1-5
CASSLGRDTYSNQPQHF
TGTGCCAGCAGCTTAGGGCGAGACACCTATAGCAATCAGCCCCAGCATTTT
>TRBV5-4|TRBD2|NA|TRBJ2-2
CASSPPAGGVTGELFF
TGTGCCAGCAGCCCCCCGGCGGGGGGAGTCACCGGGGAGCTGTTTTTT
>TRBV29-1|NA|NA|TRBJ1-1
CSAPYRGGNTEAFF
TGCAGCGCTCCCTATAGGGGGGGGAATACTGAAGCTTTCTTT
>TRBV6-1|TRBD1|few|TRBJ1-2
CASSEAPGTGFGGYTF
TGTGCCAGCAGTGAAGCGCCCGGGACAGGGTTCGGTGGCTACACCTTC
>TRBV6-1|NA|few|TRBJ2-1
CASSERQPPGNEQFF
TGTGCCAGCAGTGAAAGACAGCCGCCTGGCAATGAGCAGTTCTTC
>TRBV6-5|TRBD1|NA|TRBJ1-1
CASSTRQGNTEAFF
TGTGCCAGCAGTACTCGACAGGGGAACACTGAAGCTTTCTTT
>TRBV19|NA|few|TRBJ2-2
CASSLRGHTGELFF
TGTGCCAGTAGTCTTCGAGGGCACACCGGGGAGCTGTTTTTT
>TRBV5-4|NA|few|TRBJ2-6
CASAERGAGANVLTF
TGTGCCAGCGCGGAGAGAGGCGCTGGGGCCAACGTCCTGACTTTC
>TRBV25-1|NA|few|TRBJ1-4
CASSPGPEKLFF
TGTGCCAGCAGTCCAGGGCCCGAAAAACTGTTTTTT
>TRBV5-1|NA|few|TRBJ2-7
CASRDEGYEQYF
TGCGCCAGCAGGGATGAGGGCTACGAGCAGTACTTC
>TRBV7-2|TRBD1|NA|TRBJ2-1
CASSRSGGEQFF
TGTGCCAGCAGCCGATCAGGGGGTGAGCAGTTCTTC
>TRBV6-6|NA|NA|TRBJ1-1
CASSSGGTEAFF
TGTGCCAGCTCCTCCGGGGGTACTGAAGCTTTCTTT
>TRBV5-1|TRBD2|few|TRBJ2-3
CASSLGTSGTLTDTQYF
TGCGCCAGCAGCTTGGGGACTAGCGGGACCCTCACAGATACGCAGTATTTT
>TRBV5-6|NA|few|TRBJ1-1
CASSLSATGNTEAFF
TGTGCCAGCAGCTTGAGCGCGACAGGGAACACTGAAGCTTTCTTT
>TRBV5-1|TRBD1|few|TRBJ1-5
CASSWDSHSNQPQHF
TGCGCCAGCAGCTGGGACAGCCATAGCAATCAGCCCCAGCATTTT
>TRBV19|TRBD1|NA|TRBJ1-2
CASSLDRVGGYTF
TGTGCCAGTAGCCTGGACAGGGTAGGTGGCTACACCTTC
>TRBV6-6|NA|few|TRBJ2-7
CASSYSPQEQYF
TGTGCCAGCAGTTACTCCCCCCAGGAGCAGTACTTC
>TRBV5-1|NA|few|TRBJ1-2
CASGSGSRPLDSYGYTF
TGCGCCAGCGGGTCCGGGAGTCGACCGCTCGACAGCTATGGCTACACCTTC
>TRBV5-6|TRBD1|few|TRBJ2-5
CASSLEDRAETQYF
TGTGCCAGCAGCTTGGAGGACAGGGCGGAGACCCAGTACTTC
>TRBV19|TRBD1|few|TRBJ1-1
CASSIGQGYTEAFF
TGTGCCAGTAGTATCGGACAGGGGTACACTGAAGCTTTCTTT
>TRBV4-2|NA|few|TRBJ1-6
CASSQDRQGGSPLHF
TGTGCCAGCAGCCAAGATAGGCAGGGTGGCTCACCCCTCCACTTT
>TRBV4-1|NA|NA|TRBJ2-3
CASSQEQGWADTQYF
TGCGCCAGCAGCCAAGAACAGGGTTGGGCAGATACGCAGTATTTT
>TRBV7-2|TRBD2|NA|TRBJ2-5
CASSLVWGGGGDQYF
TGTGCCAGCAGCTTAGTTTGGGGGGGTGGTGGGGACCAGTACTTC
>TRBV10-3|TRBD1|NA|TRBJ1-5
CAISDGWGQGHQPQHF
TGTGCCATCAGCGACGGGTGGGGACAGGGGCACCAGCCCCAGCATTTT
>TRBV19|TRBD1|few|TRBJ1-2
CASSIPWTGGGYTF
TGTGCCAGTAGTATCCCTTGGACAGGTGGCGGCTACACCTTC
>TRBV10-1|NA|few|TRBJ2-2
CASSARTCQTGELFF
TGCGCCAGCAGTGCCCGGACATGCCAGACCGGGGAGCTGTTTTTT
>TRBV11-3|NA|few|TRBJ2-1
CASSLDSRNEQFF
TGTGCCAGCAGCTTAGATTCCCGCAATGAGCAGTTCTTC
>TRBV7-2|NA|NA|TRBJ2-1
CASSLYGGQFF
TGTGCCAGCAGCTTGTACGGTGGGCAGTTCTTC
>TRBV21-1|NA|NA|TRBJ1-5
CANREISSRDKGNQPQHF
TGTGCCAACCGGGAGATCTCAAGCAGGGATAAAGGCAATCAGCCCCAGCATTTT
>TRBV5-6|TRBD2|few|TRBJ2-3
CASSFSGGADTQYF
TGTGCCAGCAGCTTTAGCGGGGGGGCCGATACGCAGTATTTT
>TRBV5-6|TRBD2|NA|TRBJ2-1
CASSRTSGGLYNEQFF
TGTGCCAGCAGCCGGACTAGCGGGGGACTCTACAATGAGCAGTTCTTC
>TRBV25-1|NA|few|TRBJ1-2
CASSDQGDSRGYTF
TGTGCCAGCAGTGATCAGGGTGACAGTAGGGGCTACACCTTC
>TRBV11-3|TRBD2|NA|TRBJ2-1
CASSYALGPGGEQFF
TGTGCCAGCAGCTACGCTCTGGGGCCGGGGGGTGAGCAGTTCTTC
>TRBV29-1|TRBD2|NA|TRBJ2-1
CSARTSGGAEFYNEQFF
TGCAGCGCCCGGACTAGCGGGGGGGCTGAATTCTACAATGAGCAGTTCTTC
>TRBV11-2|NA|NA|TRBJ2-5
CASSLRGAVRMDGETQYF
TGTGCCAGCAGCTTACGGGGGGCCGTGCGGATGGATGGAGAGACCCAGTACTTC
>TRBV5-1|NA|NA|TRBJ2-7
CASSPGQGQDEQYF
TGCGCCAGCAGTCCGGGACAAGGACAAGACGAGCAGTACTTC
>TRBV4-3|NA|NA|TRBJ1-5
CASSPALGNQPQHF
TGCGCCAGCAGCCCAGCGTTGGGCAATCAGCCCCAGCATTTT
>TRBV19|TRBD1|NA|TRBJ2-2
CASSGQGRSGELFF
TGTGCCAGTAGTGGACAGGGTCGGAGCGGGGAGCTGTTTTTT
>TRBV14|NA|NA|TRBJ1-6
CASSQERQGTLHF
TGTGCCAGCAGCCAAGAACGGCAGGGAACCCTCCACTTT